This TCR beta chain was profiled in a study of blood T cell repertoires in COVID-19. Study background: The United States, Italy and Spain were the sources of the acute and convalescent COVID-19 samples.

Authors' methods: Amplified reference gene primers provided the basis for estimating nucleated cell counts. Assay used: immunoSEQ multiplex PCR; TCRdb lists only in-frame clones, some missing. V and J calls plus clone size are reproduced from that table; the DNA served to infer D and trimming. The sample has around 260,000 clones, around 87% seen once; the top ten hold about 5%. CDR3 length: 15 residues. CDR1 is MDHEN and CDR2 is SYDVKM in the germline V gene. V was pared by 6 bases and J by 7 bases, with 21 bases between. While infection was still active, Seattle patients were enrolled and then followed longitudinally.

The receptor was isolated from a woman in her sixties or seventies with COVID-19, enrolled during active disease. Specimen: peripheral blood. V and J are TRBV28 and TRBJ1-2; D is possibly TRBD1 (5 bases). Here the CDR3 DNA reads TGTGCCAGCAGAAAAACGGGGGGGTTGTTCGGTGGCTACACCTTC. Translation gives CASRKTGGLFGGYTF.